The subject of this entry is one TCR beta chain. Trimming removed 0 bases from V and 7 bases from J, with 13 bases in between. The CDR3 has 14 residues. From germline, CDR1 is SGHRS and CDR2 YFSETQ. Donors, healthy HIV-negative adults, lacked recent acute infections or vaccinations. This sample is drawn from a study of shared clonotypes between healthy human individuals. Sequencing was performed with immunoSEQ multiplex PCR; in TCRdb, only in-frame clones are kept and a portion is missing. The sample lists over 950,000 clones, 60% to 85% occurring once. The sample comprised memory CD4+ T cells from PBMCs. Subset defined: CD45RA-negative fraction. The rearrangement joins TRBV5-1 to TRBJ1-1; D is perhaps TRBD1 (5 bases). This sequence originates from a man between 18 and 29 years old in good health. Some clones in this sample may be carry-over from other donors' samples. The CDR3 is CASSLVASGDEAFF. The CDR3 coding sequence is TGCGCCAGCAGCTTGGTCGCCTCGGGGGATGAAGCTTTCTTT.